This T cell receptor (beta chain) was sequenced during a study of control samples from healthy donors and cancer patients. Generated by immunoSEQ multiplex PCR, the TCRdb table keeps only in-frame clones and is missing some. The sample includes about 110,000 clones, 70% to 85% of them seen just once. V shed 4 bases and J 4 bases; nucleotides not matched to a gene: 10. The CDR3 totals 18 residues. CDR1 and CDR2 from the germline V gene are KGHDR and SFDVKD. Material: blood. This TCR was recovered from a man between 18 and 35 years old in good health. J is TRBJ2-1 and V is TRBV24-1; TRBD2 agrees at 12 bases. The CDR3 bases are TGTGCCACCAGTGACCCCGCCTCCACTAGCGGGGGGTACAATGAGCAGTTCTTC. Its protein is CATSDPASTSGGYNEQFF.